This T cell receptor (beta chain) was recorded in a study of shared T cell receptors in the human thymus. The CDR3 consists of 17 residues. Germline V gives CDR1 LNHDA, CDR2 SQIVND (reference sequence). Trimming took 7 bases from V and 3 from J; bases not matched to a gene: 17. TCRdb keeps only in-frame clones here, not all; method: immunoSEQ multiplex PCR. The sample lists hundreds of thousands of clones, more than 75% occurring once. This sample was also put to use in a study of human thymus T cells. In that study: Resections were taken during corrective heart surgery, and the thymus tissue came from these. Both thymic and peripheral blood repertoires showed apparently biased V and J usage.

The chain employs TRBV19 and TRBJ1-1, with 7 bases lining up with TRBD1. The source material was thymocytes. The receptor comes from a boy younger than two with a congenital heart defect. The CDR3 nucleotides are TGTGCCAGTACCTCGACAGGGAGTGAGAGAGGGTACACTGAAGCTTTCTTT. It yields the protein CASTSTGSERGYTEAFF.